This T cell receptor beta chain was identified in a study of T-cell reconstitution after alpha-beta-depleted transplantation in children. TCRbeta library construction was performed incorporating unique molecular identifiers. TCRdb reanalysed the PCR reads using MiXCR and keeps one entry per CDR3 protein. The sample includes hundreds of thousands of distinct CDR3 sequences, roughly 14% seen only once; the top ten take roughly 0.77%. On this clonotype itself: Its target is unknown.

General study points: Newly produced T cells mostly provided counts and TCRbeta diversity after one year, as hyperexpanded clones declined.

This specimen was PBMCs, taken before TCRalphabeta/CD19-depleted stem cell transplant. This TCR was recovered from a girl aged 2 to 10 with congenital amegakaryocytic thrombocytopenia, due to receive a stem cell transplant.

DNA for the CDR3: TGCAGCCTTGCAAGACAGGGTACCCACGAGCAGTACTTC. Translation: CSLARQGTHEQYF. The V gene is TRBV29-1, the J gene TRBJ2-7; 7 bases are a match to TRBD1. This CDR3 region has 13 residues. Trimming at V came to 8 bases and at J to 5 bases, leaving 12 bases not matched to a gene. The V gene's germline CDR1 is SQVTM and CDR2 ANQGSEA.